This TCR beta chain was profiled in a study of human CD8 memory T cell subsets. In germline, CDR1 is SGHVS, CDR2 FQNEAQ. This CDR3 is 19 amino acids long. The TCR beta sequencing libraries came from UMI-labeled 5' RACE. TCRdb processed the 5' RACE reads again and assigns one entry to each CDR3 protein, with no DNA. There are some 17,000 distinct CDR3 sequences in the sample, with approximately 5.7% held by the top ten. The authors identified stem-like memory CD8+ T cells (TSTEM) as CCR7+ PD-1- TIGIT-. The study used negative magnetic separation to enrich total CD8+ T cells. In each subset, RNA was taken from duplicate vials, each of some 160,000 sorted CD8+ T cells.

The material sequenced was CD8+ stem-like memory T cells (TSCM and TCM) sorted from PBMCs. Subset defined: stem-like memory CD8 T cells (TSTEM), CCR7+ PD-1- TIGIT-. The source is a human donor in good health. The chain links TRBV7-8 to TRBJ2-6; TCRdb returns TRBD1, unconfirmable since there is no DNA. The CDR3 protein is CASSPGDRVLSSGANVLTF.